This T cell receptor (beta chain) is drawn from a study of T-cell reconstitution after alpha-beta-depleted transplantation in children. Notes on the study in general: T-cell counts and diversity at one year post-transplant came mainly from newly produced T cells.

The germline V gene has CDR1 SEHNR and CDR2 FQNEAQ (reference sequence). CDR3 length: 12 residues. Trimming pared 5 bases from V and 15 bases from J, leaving 17 bases between. The authors prepared the TCRbeta library with unique molecular identifiers. TCRdb re-called the PCR reads through MiXCR, storing one row per CDR3 protein. This sample carries about 470,000 distinct CDR3 sequences, 43% of them seen once, and the ten largest clones take approximately 25%. This clonotype has just a few counts. The antigen is unknown. Sequencing was performed on PBMCs, taken before TCRalphabeta/CD19-depleted stem cell transplant. V is TRBV7-9 and J is TRBJ2-1; possible D gene TRBD1, 5 bases. The sequence was collected from a girl aged 2 to 9 with aplastic anemia, due to receive a stem cell transplant. The CDR3 sequence is CASSPLRGGLFF. In DNA, the CDR3 is TGTGCCAGCAGCCCACTAAGGGGTGGTTTGTTCTTC.